What follows are 10 T cell receptor beta chains derived from one specimen sequenced in a study of CD8 T cells in ankylosing spondylitis. TCRdb independently ran MiXCR on the 5' RACE reads; one entry per CDR3 protein. The sample includes 250,000 to 400,000 distinct CDR3 sequences, 11% of them seen just once. What was sequenced was blood, either unsorted or a sorted T cell fraction (not recorded which). The receptors were sampled from a female donor with ankylosing spondylitis or in good health (not recorded which).

This clonotype was counted once. The genes are TRBV6-4 and TRBJ2-4; 13 nucleotides align to TRBD2. The CDR3 contains 19 residues. V trimming: 6 bases; J trimming: 0 bases; junction bases outside the gene matches: 11. Germline loops: CDR1 MRHNA, CDR2 SNTAGT. The CDR3 DNA is TGTGCCAGCAGCGACCAGACTAGCGGGGGGACTCTAGCCAAAAACATTCAGTACTTC. Its protein product is CASSDQTSGGTLAKNIQYF.

This clonotype appeared a few times. This rearrangement joins TRBV27 to TRBJ2-7; D is undetermined. V was shortened by 3 bases and J by 0 bases, with 15 bases between the two germline ends. Germline lookup yields CDR1 MNHEY and CDR2 SMNVEV (reference sequence). The CDR3 is 16 residues long. Here the CDR3 reads CASSFGGIGFSYEQYF. CDR3 nucleotides: TGTGCCAGCAGTTTTGGCGGTATCGGATTCTCCTACGAGCAGTACTTC.

This clonotype has more than one count but fewer than ten. The J gene is TRBJ2-7, the V gene TRBV27; D gene uncertain. The CDR3 runs 14 residues. V was trimmed by 6 bases and J by 5 bases, leaving 17 bases between them. Germline V gives CDR1 MNHEY, CDR2 SMNVEV (reference sequence). This chain's CDR3 is CASSPKWQDHEQYF. CDR3 in DNA: TGTGCCAGCAGCCCTAAGTGGCAGGACCACGAGCAGTACTTC.

This clonotype has at least ten counts. The chain links TRBV10-3 to TRBJ2-1; 7 positions match TRBD2. The CDR3 extends over 14 amino acids. Germline V gene sequence: CDR1 ENHRY, CDR2 SYGVKD. V lost 10 bases to trimming and J lost 7 bases; unmatched junction nucleotides: 13. Written as DNA, the CDR3 is TGTGCCACCGCCTCGGGGAGGGAAAGGAATGAGCAGTTCTTC. As protein: CATASGRERNEQFF.

This clonotype was seen many times. CDR3 bases: TGTGCCAGCAGTCCCACAGGGTACCAAGAGACCCAGTACTTC. Its translation: CASSPTGYQETQYF. The chain carries TRBV27 and TRBJ2-5, with D possibly being TRBD1 (6 bases). Trimming removed 5 bases at V and 0 bases at J, with 10 bases between. The length of the CDR3 is 14 residues. Germline CDR1 reads MNHEY; CDR2 reads SMNVEV (reference sequence).

This clonotype has ten or more counts. The chain couples TRBV27 to TRBJ1-1; a possible D gene is TRBD1 (5 bases). Trimming cost V 0 bases and J 3 bases, with 14 bases left between them. Germline CDR1 and CDR2: MNHEY and SMNVEV (reference sequence). This CDR3 contains 16 residues. The CDR3 DNA sequence: TGTGCCAGCAGTTTATCAGTAGGGGTTGAGGACACTGAAGCTTTCTTT. It yields the protein CASSLSVGVEDTEAFF.

This clonotype has ten or more counts. This rearrangement joins TRBV11-1 to TRBJ2-1; 7 bases map to TRBD1. This CDR3 has 17 amino acids. Germline V lookup: CDR1 SGHAT, CDR2 FQDESV (reference sequence). The V segment lost 5 bases and the J segment 0 bases; nucleotides outside the gene matches: 10. The CDR3 DNA reads as TGTGCCAGCAGCGCAGCGTCCGGGACAGACTCCTACAATGAGCAGTTCTTC. It is translated as CASSAASGTDSYNEQFF.

This clonotype was counted at least ten times. The rearrangement joins TRBV7-2 to TRBJ2-1; D is possibly TRBD1 (6 bases). V lost 5 bases and J lost 0, with 14 bases in between. This CDR3 spans 16 amino acids. CDR1 is SGHTA and CDR2 is FQGNSA in the germline V gene. The CDR3 loop reads CASSMDSLSSYNEQFF. CDR3 sequence (DNA): TGTGCCAGCAGCATGGACAGTCTTAGCTCCTACAATGAGCAGTTCTTC.

This clonotype was picked up many times. This chain uses TRBV4-3 with TRBJ2-2; TRBD2 matches at 10 bases. Germline CDR1 LGHNA, CDR2 YSLEER. The J segment lost 0 bases and the V segment lost 5 bases, leaving 3 bases of the junction unmatched. CDR3 size: 16 residues. CDR3 in amino acids: CASSGLAVTNTGELFF. CDR3 nucleotides: TGCGCCAGCAGCGGACTAGCGGTCACGAACACCGGGGAGCTGTTTTTT.

This clonotype came up a few times. The rearrangement uses TRBV10-3 and TRBJ2-1, with D possibly called TRBD1 or TRBD2 (5 bases each). Germline-derived CDR1 and CDR2 are ENHRY and SYGVKD. This CDR3 spans 14 amino acids. V gave up 4 bases and J gave up 3 bases, with 10 bases separating them. CDR3 nucleotides: TGTGCCATCAGTGGGGACGTCAACTACAATGAGCAGTTCTTC. It codes for CAISGDVNYNEQFF.